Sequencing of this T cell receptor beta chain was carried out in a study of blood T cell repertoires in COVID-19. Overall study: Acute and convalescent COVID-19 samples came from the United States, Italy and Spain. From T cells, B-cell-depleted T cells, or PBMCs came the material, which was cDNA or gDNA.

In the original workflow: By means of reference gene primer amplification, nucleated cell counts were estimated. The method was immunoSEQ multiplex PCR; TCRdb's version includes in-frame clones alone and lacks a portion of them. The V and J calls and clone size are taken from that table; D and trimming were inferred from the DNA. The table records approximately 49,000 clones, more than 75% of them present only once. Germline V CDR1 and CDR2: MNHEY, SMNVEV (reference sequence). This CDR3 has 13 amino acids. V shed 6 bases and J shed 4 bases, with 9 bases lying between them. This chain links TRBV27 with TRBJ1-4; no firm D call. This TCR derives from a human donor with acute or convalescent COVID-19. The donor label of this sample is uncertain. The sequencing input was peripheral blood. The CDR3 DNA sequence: TGTGCCAGCAGGTCACAGAATAATGAAAAACTGTTTTTT. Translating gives CASRSQNNEKLFF.